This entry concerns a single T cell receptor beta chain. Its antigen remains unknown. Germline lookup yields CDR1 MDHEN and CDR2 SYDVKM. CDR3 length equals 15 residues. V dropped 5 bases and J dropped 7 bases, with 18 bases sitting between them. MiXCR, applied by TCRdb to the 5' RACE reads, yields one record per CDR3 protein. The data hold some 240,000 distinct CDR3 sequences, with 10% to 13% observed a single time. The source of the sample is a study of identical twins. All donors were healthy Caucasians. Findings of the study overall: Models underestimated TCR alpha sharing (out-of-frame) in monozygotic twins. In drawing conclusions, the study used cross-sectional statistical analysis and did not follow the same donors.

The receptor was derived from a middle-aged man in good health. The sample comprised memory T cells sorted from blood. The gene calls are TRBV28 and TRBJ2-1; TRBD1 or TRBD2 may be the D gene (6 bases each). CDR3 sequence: CASSAIFRRGNEQFF. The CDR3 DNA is TGTGCCAGCAGTGCCATTTTTAGGAGGGGGAATGAGCAGTTCTTC.